These T cell receptor beta chains were read from a single sample in a study of cytomegalovirus exposure and HLA in healthy donors. Libraries were prepared by immunoSEQ multiplex PCR; TCRdb keeps only in-frame clonotypes and omits some of them. The sample carries roughly 150,000 clones, around three fifths recorded once. What was sequenced was PBMCs. The receptors come from a woman in her 30s in good health and CMV-seropositive. Each CDR3 is given with its conserved first and last residue. The D gene is left open where the match is weak. Not every row has a clone size; where given, it reads once, few, many or a size class.

>TRBJ1-1|TRBD1|-|TRBV28
TGTGCCAGCAGGACAGGGACTTTGAACACTGAAGCTTTCTTT
CASRTGTLNTEAFF
>TRBJ1-6|-|-|TRBV5-1
TGCGCCAGCAGCTCCCTCACAGGGTATGGTTCACCCCTCCACTTT
CASSSLTGYGSPLHF
>TRBJ2-3|-|few|TRBV10-3
TGTGCCATCAGTGAGTCGCTTGCCCGGGGAGGAACGCAGTATTTT
CAISESLARGGTQYF
>TRBJ2-7|-|-|TRBV30
TGTGCCTGGAGTTATCAGGGTGGCCACGAGCAGTACTTC
CAWSYQGGHEQYF
>TRBJ1-5|-|-|TRBV6-6
TGTGCCAGCAGTCCCGGTAATCAGCCCCAGCATTTT
CASSPGNQPQHF
>TRBJ2-7|TRBD1|-|TRBV6-6
TGTGCCAGCAGCCCCCACCGGGACAGGGGGGTCGAGCAGTACTTC
CASSPHRDRGVEQYF
>TRBJ1-2|TRBD1|-|TRBV18
TGTGCCAGCCGTGGGACAGGGGGGCATGGCTACACCTTC
CASRGTGGHGYTF
>TRBJ1-2|TRBD1|-|TRBV30
TGTGCCTGGAGTCCCACAGGGGCGGGTGGCTACACCTTC
CAWSPTGAGGYTF
>TRBJ1-2|TRBD1|-|TRBV6-6
TGTGCCAGCAGTTACTCATGGGGACAGGGCTATGGCTACACCTTC
CASSYSWGQGYGYTF
>TRBJ1-1|TRBD1|once|TRBV7-9
TGTGCCAGCAGCTTAAGACAGGGGCTGGAAGCTTTCTTT
CASSLRQGLEAFF
>TRBJ1-1|-|-|TRBV27
TGTGCCAGCAGTTTATTTGAAACAGGGAACACTGAAGCTTTCTTT
CASSLFETGNTEAFF
>TRBJ1-4|TRBD1|-|TRBV7-9
TGTGCCAGCAGCAGCACCAGGGGGACAGGTGAAAAACTGTTTTTT
CASSSTRGTGEKLFF
>TRBJ2-5|-|-|TRBV30
TGTGCCTGGAAACTAGAGACCCAGTACTTC
CAWKLETQYF
>TRBJ2-7|-|-|TRBV2
TGTGCCAGCAGTGATTGGGGGACAACCTACGAGCAGTACTTC
CASSDWGTTYEQYF
>TRBJ2-7|TRBD2|-|TRBV19
TGTGCCAGTAGTATAAGGCTAGCGGGCTCCTACGAGCAGTACTTC
CASSIRLAGSYEQYF
>TRBJ2-5|TRBD1|-|TRBV29-1
TGCAGCGTTGACGGTTTAGACAGGGCCATTCGAGAGACCCAGTACTTC
CSVDGLDRAIRETQYF
>TRBJ1-4|-|once|TRBV2
TGTGCCAGCAGTATAGACCCCCCGGGAAAACTGTTTTTT
CASSIDPPGKLFF
>TRBJ2-5|-|-|TRBV11-3
TGTGCCAGCAGCTACGGGAGAATTGCAGAGACCCAGTACTTC
CASSYGRIAETQYF
>TRBJ1-4|TRBD1|-|TRBV6-5
TGTGCCAGCATGGACAGGGTGGAAAAACTGTTTTTT
CASMDRVEKLFF
>TRBJ1-5|-|few|TRBV7-9
TGTGCCAGCAGCTTAATCTCAGGTGATAATCAGCCCCAGCATTTT
CASSLISGDNQPQHF
>TRBJ2-1|-|-|TRBV28
TGTGCCAGCAGAACACTTGCGGATGAGCAGTTCTTC
CASRTLADEQFF
>TRBJ1-6|-|-|TRBV27
TGTGCCAGCAGTTGGGTGGGGGGGGCGAATTCACCCCTCCACTTT
CASSWVGGANSPLHF
>TRBJ2-7|-|few|TRBV2
TGTGCCAGCAGTTTTTTGGGAGGGCAGTACTTC
CASSFLGGQYF
>TRBJ1-2|TRBD1|once|TRBV6-6
TGTGCCAGCAGTAGCGGACAGGGGTATGGCTACACCTTC
CASSSGQGYGYTF
>TRBJ1-2|-|-|TRBV5-1
TGCGCCAGCAGCTTGGGACAGGCTAACTATGGCTACACCTTC
CASSLGQANYGYTF
>TRBJ2-7|-|-|TRBV30
TGTGCCGCCGCCAGATCATTCTACGAGCAGTACTTC
CAAARSFYEQYF
>TRBJ2-1|-|-|TRBV4-1
TGCGCCAGCAGCCAAACCTCGATGCCCCGGAATGAGCAGTTCTTC
CASSQTSMPRNEQFF
>TRBJ1-1|TRBD1|-|TRBV6-5
TGTGCCAGCAGTTATATGCAGGGGGCGAACACTGAAGCTTTCTTT
CASSYMQGANTEAFF